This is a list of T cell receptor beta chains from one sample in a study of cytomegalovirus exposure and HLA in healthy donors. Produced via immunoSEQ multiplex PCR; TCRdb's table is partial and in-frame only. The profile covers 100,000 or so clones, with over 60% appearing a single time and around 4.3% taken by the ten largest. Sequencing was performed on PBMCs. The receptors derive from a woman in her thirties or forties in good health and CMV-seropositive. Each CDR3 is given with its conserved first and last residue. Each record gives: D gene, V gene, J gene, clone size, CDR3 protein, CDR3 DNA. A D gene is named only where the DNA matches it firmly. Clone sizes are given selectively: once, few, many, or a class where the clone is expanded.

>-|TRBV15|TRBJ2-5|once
CATSRDNRRETQYF
TGTGCCACCAGCAGAGATAACAGGCGAGAGACCCAGTACTTC
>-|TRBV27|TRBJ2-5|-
CASSFEGTQYF
TGTGCCAGCAGTTTCGAGGGGACCCAGTACTTC
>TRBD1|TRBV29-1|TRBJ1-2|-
CSVGGQGRGYTF
TGCAGCGTGGGGGGACAGGGTAGAGGCTACACCTTC
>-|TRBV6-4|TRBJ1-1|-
CASSSDRDTEAFF
TGTGCCAGCAGTTCGGACAGAGACACTGAAGCTTTCTTT
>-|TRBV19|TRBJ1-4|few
CASSPGGLGEKLFF
TGTGCCAGTAGTCCCGGGGGGCTTGGTGAAAAACTGTTTTTT
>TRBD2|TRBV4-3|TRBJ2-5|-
CASSPGLAGPGAQYF
TGCGCCAGCAGCCCGGGACTAGCGGGTCCGGGGGCCCAGTACTTC
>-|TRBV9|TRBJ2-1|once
CASSVVPEGDEQFF
TGTGCCAGCAGCGTAGTACCCGAGGGCGATGAGCAGTTCTTC
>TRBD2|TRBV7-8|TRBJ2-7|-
CASSRGGANEQYF
TGTGCCAGCAGTCGGGGGGGAGCAAACGAGCAGTACTTC
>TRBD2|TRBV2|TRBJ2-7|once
CAVPSGDSSYEQYF
TGTGCCGTTCCTAGCGGCGATAGCTCCTACGAGCAGTACTTC
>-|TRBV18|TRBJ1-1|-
CASSPTVNNEAFF
TGTGCCAGCTCACCGACAGTTAACAATGAAGCTTTCTTT